One T cell receptor beta chain is described in this entry. The record originates from a study of T cell changes during pregnancy in multiple sclerosis. Profiling relied on immunoSEQ multiplex PCR, and the TCRdb table lists in-frame clones only, not all of them. The sample contains approximately 60,000 clones, approximately 87% of which appear only once. The TCR sequence derives from a human donor whose cells served as feeder cells for cultures in a pregnancy study. Sequenced material: peripheral blood from another person, used as feeder cells.

The CDR3 nucleotides are TGTGCCAGTAGTATGGCTCGCGGCGCCGGGGGCAATCAGCCCCAGCATTTT. Its translation: CASSMARGAGGNQPQHF. This chain uses TRBV19 with TRBJ1-5; no definite D call. The V and J ends lost 3 bases and 2 bases respectively, with 17 bases between them. Germline CDR1 reads LNHDA; CDR2 reads SQIVND (reference sequence). The CDR3 runs 17 residues. The variable domain in full, with the rest retrieved from reference TRBV19 and TRBJ1-5, is DGGITQSPKYLFRKEGQNVTLSCEQNLNHDAMYWYRQDPGQGLRLIYYSQIVNDFQKGDIAEGYSVSREKKESFPLTVTSAQKNPTAFYLCASSMARGAGGNQPQHFGDGTRLSIL.